This T cell receptor beta chain was sequenced for a study of T cell responses to AZD1222 COVID-19 vaccine. Study-wide results and limits: Repertoire collection took place solely once the T cell response had peaked. Per reports, nearly half of all spike-specific TCRs target regions that are unmutated in variants.

Worth noting for this clone: Its antigen is not known.

Sequencing was performed with immunoSEQ multiplex PCR; in TCRdb, only in-frame clones are kept and a portion is missing. The sample yields tens of thousands of clones, 80% to 90% seen once. The CDR3 totals 16 residues. The V end lost 5 bases, the J end lost 3 bases, and 20 bases lay between the germline ends. CDR1 is MNHEY and CDR2 is SMNVEV in the germline V gene (reference sequence). This clonotype was obtained from an adult who received the AZD1222 COVID-19 vaccine. Sequenced material: peripheral blood, taken 28 days after the second AZD1222 dose. The V gene is TRBV27, the J gene TRBJ2-7; no firm D call. The CDR3 region is CASSPSSGDGFYEQYF. As DNA, the CDR3 is TGTGCCAGCAGTCCGTCCTCTGGGGATGGCTTCTACGAGCAGTACTTC.